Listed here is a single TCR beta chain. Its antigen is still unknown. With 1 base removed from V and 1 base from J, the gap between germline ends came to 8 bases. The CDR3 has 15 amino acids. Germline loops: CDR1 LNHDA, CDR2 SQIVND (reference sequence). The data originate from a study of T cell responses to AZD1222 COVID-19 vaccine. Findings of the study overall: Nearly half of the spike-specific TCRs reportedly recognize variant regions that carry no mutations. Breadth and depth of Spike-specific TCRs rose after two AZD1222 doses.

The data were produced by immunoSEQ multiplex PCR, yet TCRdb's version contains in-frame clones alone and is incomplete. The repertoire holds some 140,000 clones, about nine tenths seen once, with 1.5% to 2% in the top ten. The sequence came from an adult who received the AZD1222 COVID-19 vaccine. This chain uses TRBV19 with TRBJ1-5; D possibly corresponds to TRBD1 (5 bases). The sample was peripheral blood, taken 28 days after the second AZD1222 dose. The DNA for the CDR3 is TGTGCCAGTAGTATAGGAGGGGTCAGCAATCAGCCCCAGCATTTT. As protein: CASSIGGVSNQPQHF.